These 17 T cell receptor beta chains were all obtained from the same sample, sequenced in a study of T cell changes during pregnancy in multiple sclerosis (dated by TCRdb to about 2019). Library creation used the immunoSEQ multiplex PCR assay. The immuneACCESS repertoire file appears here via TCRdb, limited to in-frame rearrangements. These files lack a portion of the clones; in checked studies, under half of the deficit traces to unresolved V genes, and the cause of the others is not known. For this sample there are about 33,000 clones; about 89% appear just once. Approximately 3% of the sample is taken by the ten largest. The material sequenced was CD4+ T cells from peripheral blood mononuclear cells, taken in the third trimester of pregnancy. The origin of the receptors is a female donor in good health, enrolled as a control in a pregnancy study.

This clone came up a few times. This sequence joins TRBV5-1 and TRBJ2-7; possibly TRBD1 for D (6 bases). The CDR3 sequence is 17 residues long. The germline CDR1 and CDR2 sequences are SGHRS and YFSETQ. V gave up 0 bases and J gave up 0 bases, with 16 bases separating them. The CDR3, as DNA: TGCGCCAGCAGCTTGGACAGATGGGGGACATCCTCCTACGAGCAGTACTTC. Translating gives CASSLDRWGTSSYEQYF.

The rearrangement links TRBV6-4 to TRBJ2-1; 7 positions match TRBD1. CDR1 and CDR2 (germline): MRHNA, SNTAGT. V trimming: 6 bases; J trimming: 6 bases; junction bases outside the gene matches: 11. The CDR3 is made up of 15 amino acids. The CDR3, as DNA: TGTGCCAGCAGACGGGACAGTCAAATAGCCAATGAGCAGTTCTTC. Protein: CASRRDSQIANEQFF.

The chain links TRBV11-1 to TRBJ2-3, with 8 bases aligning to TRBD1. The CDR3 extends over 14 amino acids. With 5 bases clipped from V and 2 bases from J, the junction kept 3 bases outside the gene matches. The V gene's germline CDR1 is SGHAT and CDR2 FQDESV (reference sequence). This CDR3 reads CASSIQGATDTQYF. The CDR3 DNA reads TGTGCCAGCAGCATCCAGGGGGCCACAGATACGCAGTATTTT.

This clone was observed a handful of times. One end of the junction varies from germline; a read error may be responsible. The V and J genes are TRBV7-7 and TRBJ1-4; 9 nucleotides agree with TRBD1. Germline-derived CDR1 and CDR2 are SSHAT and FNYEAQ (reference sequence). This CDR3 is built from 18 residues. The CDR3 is CASSPGTGRGATNEKLFF. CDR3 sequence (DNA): TGTGCTAGCAGCCCTGGGACAGGGCGGGGTGCAACTAATGAAAAACTGTTTTTT.

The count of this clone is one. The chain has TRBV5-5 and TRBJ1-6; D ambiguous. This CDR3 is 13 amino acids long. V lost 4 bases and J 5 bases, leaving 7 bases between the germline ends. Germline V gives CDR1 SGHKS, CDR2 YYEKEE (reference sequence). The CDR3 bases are TGTGCCAGCAGCCAGATGGATAATTCACCCCTCCACTTT. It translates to CASSQMDNSPLHF.

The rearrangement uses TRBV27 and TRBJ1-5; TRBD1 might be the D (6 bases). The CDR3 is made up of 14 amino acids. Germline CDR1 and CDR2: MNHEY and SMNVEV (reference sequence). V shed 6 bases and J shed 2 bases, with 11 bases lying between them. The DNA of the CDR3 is TGTGCCAGCAGACACGGGGGGCGCAATCAGCCCCAGCATTTT. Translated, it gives CASRHGGRNQPQHF.

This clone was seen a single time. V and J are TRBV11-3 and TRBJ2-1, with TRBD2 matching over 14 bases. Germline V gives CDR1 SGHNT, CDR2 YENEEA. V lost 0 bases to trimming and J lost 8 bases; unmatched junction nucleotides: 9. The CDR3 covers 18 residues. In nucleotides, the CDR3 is TGTGCCAGCAGCTTAGATCGTATCGGGACTAGCGGGAGCTATGAGCAGTTCTTC. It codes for CASSLDRIGTSGSYEQFF. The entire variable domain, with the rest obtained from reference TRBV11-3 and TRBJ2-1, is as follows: EAGVVQSPRYKIIEKKQPVAFWCNPISGHNTLYWYLQNLGQGPELLIRYENEEAVDDSQLPKDRFSAERLKGVDSTLKIQPAELGDSAVYLCASSLDRIGTSGSYEQFFGPGTRLTVL.

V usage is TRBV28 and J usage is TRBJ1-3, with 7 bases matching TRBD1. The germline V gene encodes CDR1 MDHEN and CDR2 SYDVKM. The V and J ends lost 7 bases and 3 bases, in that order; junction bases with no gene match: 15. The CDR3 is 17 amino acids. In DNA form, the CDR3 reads TGTGCCAGCATGGAGACAGGGACCACCCGGGGTGGAAACACCATATATTTT. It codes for CASMETGTTRGGNTIYF.

CDR3 amino acids: CASSTPFEGSPEAFF. The CDR3 region has the DNA TGTGCCAGTAGTACACCCTTCGAGGGTTCGCCTGAAGCTTTCTTT. The rearrangement joins TRBV19 to TRBJ1-1; D gene uncertain. Trimming left V 4 bases short and J 6 bases short, with 18 bases between. This CDR3 region has 15 residues. Germline assignment: CDR1 LNHDA and CDR2 SQIVND (reference sequence).

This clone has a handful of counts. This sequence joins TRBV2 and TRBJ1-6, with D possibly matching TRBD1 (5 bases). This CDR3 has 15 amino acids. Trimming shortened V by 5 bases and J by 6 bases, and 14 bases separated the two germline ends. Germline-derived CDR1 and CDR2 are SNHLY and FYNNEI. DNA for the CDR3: TGTGCCAGCAGTCCACAAGGGGCCCGTAATTCACCCCTCCACTTT. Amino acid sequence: CASSPQGARNSPLHF. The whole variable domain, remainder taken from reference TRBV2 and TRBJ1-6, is EPEVTQTPSHQVTQMGQEVILRCVPISNHLYFYWYRQILGQKVEFLVSFYNNEISEKSEIFDDQFSVERPDGSNFTLKIRSTKLEDSAMYFCASSPQGARNSPLHFGNGTRLTVT.

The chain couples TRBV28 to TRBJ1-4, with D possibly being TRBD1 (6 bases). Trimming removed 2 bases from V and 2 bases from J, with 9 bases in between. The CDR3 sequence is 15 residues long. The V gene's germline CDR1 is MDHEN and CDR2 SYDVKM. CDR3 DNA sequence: TGTGCCAGCAGTTTAAGAACAGGGACTAATGAAAAACTGTTTTTT. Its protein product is CASSLRTGTNEKLFF.

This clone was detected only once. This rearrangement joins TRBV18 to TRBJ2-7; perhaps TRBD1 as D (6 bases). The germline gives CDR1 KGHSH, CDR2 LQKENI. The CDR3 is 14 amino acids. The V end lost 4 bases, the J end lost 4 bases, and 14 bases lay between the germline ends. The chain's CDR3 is CASSRSSDSYEQYF. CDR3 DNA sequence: TGTGCCAGCTCACGTTCGTCGGACAGTTACGAGCAGTACTTC.

The CDR3 loop is CACGERAETQYF. Here the CDR3 DNA reads TGTGCCTGTGGGGAGCGGGCAGAGACCCAGTACTTC. The genes are TRBV7-2 and TRBJ2-5; D possibly corresponds to TRBD2 (6 bases). The CDR3 has 12 residues. V lost 11 bases to trimming and J lost 4 bases, with 14 bases between them. The germline V gene has CDR1 SGHTA and CDR2 FQGNSA.

CDR3 coding DNA: TGTGCCAGCAGGGACGGACTAGTCTCCTACAATGAGCAGTTCTTC. Protein sequence: CASRDGLVSYNEQFF. This chain connects TRBV28 to TRBJ2-1; 7 nucleotides align to TRBD2. This CDR3 has 15 amino acids. The germline gives CDR1 MDHEN, CDR2 SYDVKM. The V segment lost 6 bases and the J segment 0 bases; nucleotides outside the gene matches: 5.

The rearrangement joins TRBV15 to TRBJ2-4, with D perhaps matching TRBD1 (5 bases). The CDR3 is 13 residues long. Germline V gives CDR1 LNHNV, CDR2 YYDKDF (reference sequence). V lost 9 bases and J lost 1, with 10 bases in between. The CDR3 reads CATQDPAKNIQYF. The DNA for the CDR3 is TGTGCCACACAGGACCCGGCCAAAAACATTCAGTACTTC. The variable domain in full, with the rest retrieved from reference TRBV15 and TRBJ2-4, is DAMVIQNPRYQVTQFGKPVTLSCSQTLNHNVMYWYQQKSSQAPKLLFHYYDKDFNNEADTPDNFQSRRPNTSFCFLDIRSPGLGDTAMYLCATQDPAKNIQYFGAGTRLSVL.

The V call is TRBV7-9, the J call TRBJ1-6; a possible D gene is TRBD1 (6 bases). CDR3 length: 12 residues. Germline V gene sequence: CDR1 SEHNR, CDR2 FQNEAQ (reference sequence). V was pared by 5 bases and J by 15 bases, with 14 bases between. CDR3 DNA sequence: TGTGCCAGCAGCCCAGGGGACCGCGGCCTCCACTTT. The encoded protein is CASSPGDRGLHF.

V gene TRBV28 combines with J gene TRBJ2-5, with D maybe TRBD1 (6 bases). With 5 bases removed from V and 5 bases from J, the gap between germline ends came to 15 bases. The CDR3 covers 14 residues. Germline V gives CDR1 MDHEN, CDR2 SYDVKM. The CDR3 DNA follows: TGTGCCAGCAGTACTATCGACAGGATGGAGACCCAGTACTTC. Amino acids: CASSTIDRMETQYF.